What follows are 15 T cell receptor beta chains derived from one specimen sequenced in a study of CD8 T cells in Susac syndrome. Reverse transcription used about 0.45 to 1 ug RNA and random hexamers. TCRdb re-called the immunoSEQ multiplex PCR reads with MiXCR, one entry per CDR3 protein. The data hold just over 80,000 distinct CDR3 sequences, with around 94% observed a single time. Sample: CD8+ T cells from PBMCs. The receptor source for this set is a human donor in good health.

V is TRBV27 and J is TRBJ2-3, with 8 nucleotides matching TRBD2. Trimming cost V 1 base and J 2 bases; bases outside gene matches: 5. This CDR3 is built from 16 residues. Germline V lookup: CDR1 MNHEY, CDR2 SMNVEV (reference sequence). DNA of the CDR3: TGTGCCAGCAGTTTATTTTCGGGAGGGCCCACAGATACGCAGTATTTT. Amino acids: CASSLFSGGPTDTQYF.

This clonotype was counted a single time. This chain joins TRBV5-1 and TRBJ2-1, with 7 positions matching TRBD1. The CDR3 runs to 14 residues. Germline lookup yields CDR1 SGHRS and CDR2 YFSETQ. Trimming cost V 1 base and J 7 bases; bases outside gene matches: 5. The CDR3 here is CASSLYGTVNEQFF. CDR3 coding DNA: TGCGCCAGCAGCTTGTACGGGACAGTTAATGAGCAGTTCTTC.

This chain uses TRBV5-1 with TRBJ1-2; no definite D call. Per germline, CDR1 SGHRS and CDR2 YFSETQ. CDR3 length equals 13 residues. Trimming took off 2 bases at V and 7 bases at J, with 12 bases between the two ends. The CDR3: CASSLDTRGGYTF. Written as DNA, the CDR3 is TGCGCCAGCAGCTTAGACACGCGAGGTGGCTACACCTTC.

This clonotype was recorded only once. The J gene is TRBJ2-3, the V gene TRBV29-1; D perhaps matches TRBD1 (6 bases). This CDR3 has 15 residues. From germline, CDR1 is SQVTM and CDR2 ANQGSEA. Deletions cut 4 bases from V and 2 bases from J, with 16 bases between. CDR3 in amino acids: CSVVLVDRDTDTQYF. Written as DNA, the CDR3 is TGCAGCGTTGTTCTTGTGGACAGAGACACAGATACGCAGTATTTT.

Written as DNA, the CDR3 is TGTGCCAGCAGTTTAGGAGGACCAGGGGGCATCGGGGAGACCCAGTACTTC. Translation: CASSLGGPGGIGETQYF. This sequence joins TRBV27 and TRBJ2-5, with 8 bases fitting TRBD1. CDR3 length: 17 amino acids. Germline assignment: CDR1 MNHEY and CDR2 SMNVEV (reference sequence). J was trimmed by 5 bases and V by 2 bases; bases with no gene match: 13.

The rearrangement joins TRBV4-1 to TRBJ2-1; the D call may be TRBD1 or TRBD2 (5 bases each). V lost 9 bases to trimming and J lost 6 bases, with 12 bases between them. CDR3 length equals 12 residues. The germline V gene encodes CDR1 MGHRA and CDR2 YSYEKL. In DNA, the CDR3 is TGCGCCAGTCGTTCAGGGAGCAATGAGCAGTTCTTC. This gives the protein CASRSGSNEQFF.

The chain has TRBV4-1 and TRBJ2-2, with D possibly being TRBD1 or TRBD2 (5 bases each). V was trimmed by 0 bases and J by 9 bases, leaving 17 bases between them. Germline V gene sequence: CDR1 MGHRA, CDR2 YSYEKL. The CDR3 is 16 amino acids. CDR3 sequence (DNA): TGCGCCAGCAGCCAAGAAAGGACCATCGGGGCCCGGGAGCTGTTTTTT. As protein: CASSQERTIGARELFF.

The chain recombines TRBV9 with TRBJ1-2, with TRBD1 as a possible D gene (5 bases). Germline lookup yields CDR1 SGDLS and CDR2 YYNGEE. V was trimmed by 4 bases and J by 6 bases, leaving 16 bases between them. This CDR3 is built from 14 residues. CDR3 region: CASSRMGGRDGYTF. CDR3 nucleotides: TGTGCCAGCAGCCGAATGGGGGGGAGAGATGGCTACACCTTC.

In the case of this clonotype: The junction departs from the called germline gene at one end, perhaps through a read error. The chain combines TRBV6-1 with TRBJ2-1; the match to TRBD1 covers 7 bases. The CDR3 is 16 residues long. Germline V lookup: CDR1 MNHNS, CDR2 SASEGT. CDR3 amino acids: CASLWGQHNSYNVQFF. In nucleotides, the CDR3 is TGTGCCAGCCTTTGGGGACAGCATAACTCCTACAATGTGCAGTTCTTC.

The chain uses TRBV11-3 and TRBJ2-1; 7 bases fit TRBD2. CDR1 and CDR2 (germline): SGHNT, YENEEA. The CDR3 has 16 residues. The ends lost 5 bases at V and 0 bases at J; junction bases unmatched: 7. CDR3 DNA: TGTGCCAGCAGCCCCAGCGGGGTCCTCTCCTACAATGAGCAGTTCTTC. Its translation: CASSPSGVLSYNEQFF.

The J gene is TRBJ2-7, the V gene TRBV7-9; tentative D call: TRBD2 (6 bases). This CDR3 spans 16 amino acids. The germline V gene has CDR1 SEHNR and CDR2 FQNEAQ (reference sequence). Trimming removed 5 bases at V and 1 base at J, with 18 bases between. The CDR3: CASSPASASESYEQYV. For the CDR3, the DNA is TGTGCCAGCAGCCCCGCGTCCGCTAGCGAATCCTACGAGCAGTACGTC.

V is TRBV27 and J is TRBJ1-2; D possibly corresponds to TRBD1 (5 bases). The V end lost 6 bases, the J end lost 1 base, and 24 bases lay between the germline ends. The CDR3 is 18 amino acids. Germline CDR1 MNHEY, CDR2 SMNVEV (reference sequence). The CDR3 spells CASSPTPGGRARNYGYTF. DNA for the CDR3: TGTGCCAGCAGCCCCACTCCCGGGGGGAGGGCCCGTAACTATGGCTACACCTTC.

This chain uses TRBV5-4 with TRBJ2-3; D gene unclear. The CDR3 sequence is 14 residues long. V dropped 7 bases and J dropped 1 base, with 13 bases sitting between them. Germline lookup yields CDR1 SGHNT and CDR2 YYREEE (reference sequence). Here the CDR3 reads CASSYGRGTDTQYF. CDR3 nucleotide sequence: TGTGCCAGCTCCTATGGGCGTGGCACAGATACGCAGTATTTT.

This clonotype occurred once. The chain has TRBV7-9 and TRBJ2-1; D not certain. This CDR3 region has 12 residues. With 5 bases removed from V and 9 bases from J, the gap between germline ends came to 11 bases. Looked up from germline, CDR1 is SEHNR and CDR2 is FQNEAQ (reference sequence). The CDR3 region has the DNA TGTGCCAGCAGCCTAATAGAAGGTGAGCAGTTCTTC. Amino acid sequence: CASSLIEGEQFF.

J is TRBJ1-5 and V is TRBV20-1, with a possible D match to TRBD1 (5 bases). The CDR3 covers 16 residues. V lost 4 bases and J lost 1, with 17 bases in between. CDR1 is DFQATT, CDR2 SNEGSKA, per germline (reference sequence). CDR3 in amino acids: CSATLPFRESNQPQHF. The CDR3 DNA reads TGCAGTGCTACTCTTCCATTCAGGGAGAGCAATCAGCCCCAGCATTTT.